The 10 T cell receptor beta chains in this list originate from one sample, sequenced in a study of radiotherapy plus CTLA-4 blockade in lung cancer. Repertoires were generated with immunoSEQ multiplex PCR, while TCRdb's copy carries only in-frame clones and drops some. The data hold just under 60,000 clones, with around three quarters observed a single time. The material sequenced was peripheral blood, taken from a patient treated with radiotherapy plus ipilimumab. These receptors came from a human donor with non-small cell lung cancer whose response to radiotherapy plus ipilimumab could not be evaluated.

This clone was seen ten or more times. The chain carries TRBV18 and TRBJ1-5; 7 nucleotides line up with TRBD1. The V segment lost 5 bases and the J segment 1 base; nucleotides outside the gene matches: 5. Germline V gene lookup returns CDR1 KGHSH and CDR2 LQKENI. The CDR3 is made up of 15 amino acids. The CDR3: CASSSIQGSNQPQHF. Here the CDR3 DNA reads TGTGCCAGCTCATCGATACAGGGGAGCAATCAGCCCCAGCATTTT.

This clone showed up just a few times. The gene calls are TRBV7-3 and TRBJ2-7; 10 nucleotides align to TRBD1. The CDR3 length is 13 residues. Germline CDR1 reads SGHTA; CDR2 reads FQGTGA. Trimming at V came to 2 bases and at J to 5 bases, leaving 0 bases not matched to a gene. CDR3 protein: CASSLGQGDEQYF. In DNA, the CDR3 is TGTGCCAGCAGCTTAGGACAGGGGGACGAGCAGTACTTC.

V gene TRBV4-3 combines with J gene TRBJ2-4; 12 positions match TRBD2. CDR3 size: 20 residues. V dropped 0 bases and J dropped 3; count of bases not matched to a gene: 12. Per germline, CDR1 LGHNA and CDR2 YSLEER. The CDR3 spells CASSQDALLAGGFLKNIQYF. Written as DNA, the CDR3 is TGCGCCAGCAGCCAAGATGCCTTACTAGCGGGGGGCTTTCTCAAAAACATTCAGTACTTC.

V and J are TRBV5-4 and TRBJ2-1, with TRBD2 matching over 7 bases. The CDR3 contains 16 residues. V lost 4 bases to trimming and J lost 3 bases; unmatched junction nucleotides: 10. CDR1 is SGHNT and CDR2 is YYREEE in the germline V gene (reference sequence). In nucleotides, the CDR3 is TGTGCCAGCAGCCCGCCGGTGGCTAGCGGCTACAATGAGCAGTTCTTC. It encodes CASSPPVASGYNEQFF.

V gene TRBV7-8 combines with J gene TRBJ1-5; D unclear. The V end lost 0 bases, the J end lost 4 bases, and 10 bases lay between the germline ends. Germline V gene data show CDR1 as SGHVS and CDR2 as FQNEAQ. This CDR3 region has 15 residues. The CDR3 here is CASSLAEQSNQPQHF. In nucleotides, the CDR3 is TGTGCCAGCAGCTTAGCGGAACAGAGTAATCAGCCCCAGCATTTT.

This clone was detected only a few times. The CDR3 region is CASSLPSGSPYEQYF. In nucleotides, the CDR3 is TGTGCCAGTAGTTTGCCTAGCGGGAGCCCCTACGAGCAGTACTTC. The V call is TRBV19, the J call TRBJ2-7; 10 nucleotides line up with TRBD2. Looked up from germline, CDR1 is LNHDA and CDR2 is SQIVND (reference sequence). Trimming removed 5 bases from V and 2 bases from J; junction bases left unmatched: 6. The CDR3 loop spans 15 amino acids.

This clone was seen only a few times. V usage is TRBV27 and J usage is TRBJ1-2; the match to TRBD1 covers 12 bases. Germline CDR1 MNHEY, CDR2 SMNVEV (reference sequence). CDR3 length: 16 residues. V lost 5 bases to trimming and J lost 2 bases; unmatched junction nucleotides: 6. The CDR3: CASSPGTGGANYGYTF. The CDR3 DNA sequence: TGTGCCAGCAGTCCGGGGACAGGGGGCGCGAACTATGGCTACACCTTC.

This rearrangement joins TRBV10-3 to TRBJ2-5; 16 bases are a match to TRBD2. The CDR3 runs 20 residues. V trimming: 4 bases; J trimming: 1 base; junction bases outside the gene matches: 12. Germline CDR1 and CDR2: ENHRY and SYGVKD. The CDR3 nucleotides read TGTGCCATCAGTGGGTTCGCCGGGACTAGCGGGGGGGTCCTCCAAGAGACCCAGTACTTC. It codes for CAISGFAGTSGGVLQETQYF.

The chain links TRBV6-5 to TRBJ1-1, with D possibly TRBD1 on 6 matching bases. This CDR3 is 15 amino acids long. V lost 6 bases and J 5 bases, leaving 19 bases between the germline ends. Germline CDR1 is MNHEY and CDR2 is SVGAGI. CDR3: CASRSNRVGNTEAFF. The CDR3 DNA follows: TGTGCCAGCAGATCGAACAGGGTCGGGAATACTGAAGCTTTCTTT.

The chain is built from TRBV5-1 and TRBJ2-4; 10 nucleotides align to TRBD2. The CDR3 spans 15 residues. Germline loops: CDR1 SGHRS, CDR2 YFSETQ. Losses at the gene ends were 0 bases for V and 9 bases for J; bases not matched to a gene: 6. CDR3 protein: CASSLALAGGGIQYF. CDR3 coding DNA: TGCGCCAGCAGCTTGGCATTAGCGGGAGGAGGCATTCAGTACTTC.